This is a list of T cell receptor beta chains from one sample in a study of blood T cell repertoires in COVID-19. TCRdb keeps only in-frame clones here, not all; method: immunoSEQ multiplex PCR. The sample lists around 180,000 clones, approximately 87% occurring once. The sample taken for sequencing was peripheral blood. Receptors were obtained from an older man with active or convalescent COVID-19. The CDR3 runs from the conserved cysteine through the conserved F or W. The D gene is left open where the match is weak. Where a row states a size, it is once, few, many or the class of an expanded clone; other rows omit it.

CDR3: CASAIKGQIGTGELFF
DNA: TGTGCCAGCGCCATAAAGGGACAGATAGGCACCGGGGAGCTGTTTTTT
size: -
D: TRBD1
J: TRBJ2-2
V: TRBV5-5
length: 16

CDR3: CASSLPLPGQSRGYTF
DNA: TGTGCCAGCAGTTTACCCCTCCCGGGACAGTCGAGGGGCTACACCTTC
size: few
D: TRBD1
J: TRBJ1-2
V: TRBV28
length: 16

CDR3: CASSLAGGGELFF
DNA: TGCGCCAGCAGCTTGGCAGGAGGCGGGGAGCTGTTTTTT
size: -
D: -
J: TRBJ2-2
V: TRBV5-1
length: 13

CDR3: CASSSGSGTEAFF
DNA: TGCGCCAGCAGCTCAGGGTCGGGTACTGAAGCTTTCTTT
size: -
D: -
J: TRBJ1-1
V: TRBV5-1
length: 13

CDR3: CASSSHPGTEAFF
DNA: TGTGCCAGCAGCTCACATCCGGGGACTGAAGCTTTCTTT
size: -
D: -
J: TRBJ1-1
V: TRBV7-2
length: 13

CDR3: CASSSRDRDGYTF
DNA: TGTGCCAGCAGTTCCCGGGACAGGGACGGCTACACCTTC
size: -
D: TRBD1
J: TRBJ1-2
V: TRBV6-2/TRBV6-3
length: 13

CDR3: CASSLSLTGLPYEQYF
DNA: TGTGCCAGCAGCTTATCTTTGACAGGCCTACCTTACGAGCAGTACTTC
size: -
D: -
J: TRBJ2-7
V: TRBV3-1/TRBV3-2
length: 16

CDR3: CASSSRNLYRDTQYF
DNA: TGTGCCAGCAGCTCCCGGAACCTATACAGGGATACGCAGTATTTT
size: -
D: -
J: TRBJ2-3
V: TRBV7-2
length: 15

CDR3: CASSITRLTGELFF
DNA: TGTGCCAGTAGTATAACTAGGCTCACCGGGGAGCTGTTTTTT
size: -
D: -
J: TRBJ2-2
V: TRBV19
length: 14

CDR3: CASSQVTDTQYF
DNA: TGTGCCAGCAGCCAAGTAACAGATACGCAGTATTTT
size: -
D: -
J: TRBJ2-3
V: TRBV3-1/TRBV3-2
length: 12

CDR3: CASSLTGKNTIYF
DNA: TGTGCCAGCAGCTTGACAGGGAAAAACACCATATATTTT
size: -
D: TRBD1
J: TRBJ1-3
V: TRBV7-9
length: 13

CDR3: CASSLGGGNTEAFF
DNA: TGTGCCAGCTCACTAGGGGGGGGGAACACTGAAGCTTTCTTT
size: -
D: -
J: TRBJ1-1
V: TRBV18
length: 14

CDR3: CASKGAKIEAFF
DNA: TGTGCCAGTAAGGGGGCGAAGATTGAAGCTTTCTTT
size: -
D: TRBD1
J: TRBJ1-1
V: TRBV19
length: 12

CDR3: CASSGGPRSGGASATGELFF
DNA: TGTGCCAGCAGTGGGGGGCCGAGAAGTGGGGGCGCATCGGCCACCGGGGAGCTGTTTTTT
size: -
D: -
J: TRBJ2-2
V: TRBV6-1
length: 20

CDR3: CASSRQLGADTQYF
DNA: TGTGCCAGCTCAAGACAGCTAGGGGCAGATACGCAGTATTTT
size: -
D: -
J: TRBJ2-3
V: TRBV18
length: 14

CDR3: CASSSDPGLRRTDTQYF
DNA: TGTGCCAGCAGCTCCGACCCGGGACTACGACGCACAGATACGCAGTATTTT
size: -
D: TRBD2
J: TRBJ2-3
V: TRBV7-2
length: 17

CDR3: CASSLARNTEAFF
DNA: TGTGCTAGCAGCTTAGCGAGGAACACTGAAGCTTTCTTT
size: -
D: -
J: TRBJ1-1
V: TRBV7-7
length: 13

CDR3: CASSPTTDGSYEQYF
DNA: TGCGCCAGCAGTCCAACGACTGACGGCTCCTACGAGCAGTACTTC
size: -
D: -
J: TRBJ2-7
V: TRBV4-3
length: 15

CDR3: CATSRDQGLAGVVDEQFF
DNA: TGTGCCACCAGCAGAGATCAGGGACTAGCGGGAGTAGTCGATGAGCAGTTCTTC
size: once
D: TRBD2
J: TRBJ2-1
V: TRBV15
length: 18

CDR3: CASSQGWDFGVTEQFF
DNA: TGTGCCAGCAGCCAAGGGTGGGACTTCGGGGTTACTGAGCAGTTCTTC
size: -
D: -
J: TRBJ2-1
V: TRBV3-1/TRBV3-2
length: 16

CDR3: CASSLPDRRGTEAFF
DNA: TGTGCCAGCAGTTTACCCGACCGTAGAGGTACTGAAGCTTTCTTT
size: -
D: -
J: TRBJ1-1
V: TRBV28
length: 15

CDR3: CAWSPAPGGNQPQHF
DNA: TGTGCCTGGAGCCCTGCCCCCGGGGGCAATCAGCCCCAGCATTTT
size: -
D: -
J: TRBJ1-5
V: TRBV30
length: 15

CDR3: CSVSPGQQPGNTIYF
DNA: TGCAGCGTTTCCCCTGGACAGCAACCTGGAAACACCATATATTTT
size: -
D: -
J: TRBJ1-3
V: TRBV29-1
length: 15

CDR3: CASSSVQDMNTEAFF
DNA: TGTGCCAGCAGCTCGGTACAGGACATGAACACTGAAGCTTTCTTT
size: -
D: -
J: TRBJ1-1
V: TRBV11-1
length: 15

CDR3: CASSMSGNTIYF
DNA: TGTGCCAGTAGTATGAGTGGAAACACCATATATTTT
size: -
D: -
J: TRBJ1-3
V: TRBV19
length: 12

CDR3: CASSIDRVDGYTF
DNA: TGTGCCAGCAGCATAGACAGGGTAGATGGCTACACCTTC
size: -
D: TRBD1
J: TRBJ1-2
V: TRBV7-9
length: 13

CDR3: CASSLVSVNTEAFF
DNA: TGTGCCAGCAGCTTAGTATCTGTGAACACTGAAGCTTTCTTT
size: once
D: -
J: TRBJ1-1
V: TRBV7-2
length: 14

CDR3: CASSSTGGTDEAFF
DNA: TGTGCCAGCAGCTCCACCGGGGGTACCGATGAAGCTTTCTTT
size: -
D: -
J: TRBJ1-1
V: TRBV7-3
length: 14

CDR3: CASSYPYRAYSNQPQHF
DNA: TGTGCCAGCAGTTACCCCTACAGGGCCTATAGCAATCAGCCCCAGCATTTT
size: -
D: -
J: TRBJ1-5
V: TRBV6-2/TRBV6-3
length: 17

CDR3: CASSYAATGGEAFF
DNA: TGTGCCAGCAGTTACGCGGCGACAGGGGGAGAAGCTTTCTTT
size: once
D: TRBD1
J: TRBJ1-1
V: TRBV6-5
length: 14

CDR3: CASSIKGTTYEQYF
DNA: TGTGCCAGTAGTATAAAGGGGACAACCTACGAGCAGTACTTC
size: -
D: -
J: TRBJ2-7
V: TRBV19
length: 14